The rows below give T cell receptor beta chains drawn from one sample of a study of early stage breast cancer tumors. Here immunoSEQ multiplex PCR was the method, and the copy in TCRdb shows in-frame clones only, minus some. The sample shows around 51,000 clones, around 78% of them seen only once. The sequenced sample was blood. The receptors were gathered from a person aged 40-50 years with breast cancer. Each CDR3 is given with its conserved first and last residue. D genes are given only for firm matches. A row's size may be missing; if present it is once, few, many or a size class.

j_call cdr3_length d_call v_call clone_size cdr3_aa cdr3_nt
TRBJ1-5 14 NA TRBV5-1 NA CASSLTGMEQPQHF TGCGCCAGCAGCTTGACAGGGATGGAGCAGCCCCAGCATTTT
TRBJ2-1 13 TRBD2 TRBV11-2 once CASSLESGRVQFF TGTGCCAGCAGCTTAGAATCCGGGAGGGTGCAGTTCTTC
TRBJ2-3 15 TRBD2 TRBV10-3 NA CAISESTGRLDTQYF TGTGCCATCAGTGAGTCGACCGGGAGGTTAGATACGCAGTATTTT
TRBJ2-2 14 TRBD2 TRBV10-3 once CAIGLADNTGELFF TGTGCCATCGGGCTAGCGGACAACACCGGGGAGCTGTTTTTT
TRBJ2-5 16 TRBD2 TRBV5-1 NA CASSLGGAGAPETQYF TGCGCCAGCAGCTTGGGAGGAGCGGGAGCTCCAGAGACCCAGTACTTC
TRBJ2-7 15 TRBD1 TRBV6-6 NA CASSYSGTGKYEQYF TGTGCCAGCAGTTACTCAGGGACAGGGAAATACGAGCAGTACTTC
TRBJ2-2 17 TRBD1 TRBV19 once CASSITATGYATGELFF TGTGCCAGTAGTATTACGGCGACAGGGTACGCCACCGGGGAGCTGTTTTTT
TRBJ2-5 13 NA TRBV11-2 NA CASSRAVMETQYF TGTGCCAGCAGCCGAGCGGTAATGGAGACCCAGTACTTC
TRBJ1-5 15 NA TRBV7-8 NA CASSPLGGVGQPQHF TGTGCCAGCAGCCCCCTGGGAGGGGTAGGCCAGCCCCAGCATTTT
TRBJ1-5 14 TRBD1 TRBV5-5 NA CASSQGQGKQPQHF TGTGCCAGCAGTCAGGGACAGGGAAAACAGCCCCAGCATTTT
TRBJ1-1 14 NA TRBV14 NA CASSLQVLGTEAFF TGTGCCAGCAGCTTACAGGTTCTTGGCACTGAAGCTTTCTTT
TRBJ1-1 10 NA TRBV6-5 NA CASSLEEAFF TGTGCCAGCAGTCTCGAAGAAGCTTTCTTT
TRBJ2-1 12 NA TRBV7-9 once CATTRGDDEQFF TGTGCCACCACCAGGGGGGATGATGAGCAGTTCTTC
TRBJ2-1 15 TRBD1 TRBV27 NA CASSLQGAGYNEQFF TGTGCCAGCAGTTTGCAGGGGGCAGGCTACAATGAGCAGTTCTTC
TRBJ2-1 14 NA TRBV7-6 NA CASSTRGGINEQFF TGTGCCAGCAGCACACGGGGCGGTATCAATGAGCAGTTCTTC
TRBJ1-3 15 TRBD1 TRBV19 NA CASKGDSWTGNTIYF TGTGCCAGTAAGGGGGACAGCTGGACTGGAAACACCATATATTTT
TRBJ2-6 15 TRBD1 TRBV11-2 once CASSPGGSGANVLTF TGTGCCAGCAGCCCAGGGGGCTCTGGGGCCAACGTCCTGACTTTC
TRBJ1-3 13 NA TRBV11-2 NA CASSPRAGNTIYF TGTGCCAGCAGCCCCCGGGCTGGAAACACCATATATTTT
TRBJ1-5 14 NA TRBV5-1 NA CASSLGGSNQPQHF TGCGCCAGCAGCTTAGGGGGTAGCAATCAGCCCCAGCATTTT
TRBJ2-1 11 NA TRBV9 NA CASGRENEQFF TGTGCCAGCGGTCGGGAAAATGAGCAGTTCTTC
TRBJ2-5 13 NA TRBV7-9 NA CASSLNVGETQYF TGTGCCAGCAGCTTAAATGTGGGAGAGACCCAGTACTTC
TRBJ2-2 13 NA TRBV5-1 NA CASSWEATGELFF TGCGCCAGCAGCTGGGAAGCTACCGGGGAGCTGTTTTTT
TRBJ1-3 15 NA TRBV6-5 once CASGQGSFSGNTIYF TGTGCCAGCGGGCAGGGTTCGTTCTCTGGAAACACCATATATTTT
TRBJ1-5 15 NA TRBV4-1 medium-sized CASSQDSVRDQPQHF TGCGCCAGCAGCCAAGATTCGGTGAGGGATCAGCCCCAGCATTTT
TRBJ1-3 16 NA TRBV18 NA CASSPQTDLSGNTIYF TGTGCCAGCTCACCACAAACCGATCTCTCTGGAAACACCATATATTTT
TRBJ2-2 16 TRBD1 TRBV25-1 NA CASSEFLGQSTGELFF TGTGCCAGCAGTGAATTTCTGGGACAGAGCACCGGGGAGCTGTTTTTT
TRBJ1-3 15 NA TRBV9 few CASSVAGSSGNTIYF TGTGCCAGCAGCGTAGCGGGAAGCTCTGGAAACACCATATATTTT
TRBJ2-2 18 TRBD2 TRBV10-3 few CAISESEISGLAVGELFF TGTGCCATCAGTGAGTCGGAAATTTCGGGACTAGCGGTCGGGGAGCTGTTTTTT
TRBJ2-2 13 NA TRBV18 NA CASSPMGPGELFF TGTGCCAGCTCACCGATGGGGCCCGGGGAGCTGTTTTTT
TRBJ1-4 15 TRBD1 TRBV6-1 few CASSEEQGRNEKLFF TGTGCCAGCAGTGAGGAACAGGGGAGAAATGAAAAACTGTTTTTT
TRBJ2-7 16 NA TRBV18 NA CASSPPRQGLYYEQYF TGTGCCAGCTCACCACCGAGGCAGGGACTCTACTACGAGCAGTACTTC
TRBJ1-1 14 NA TRBV18 NA CASSPRSANTEAFF TGTGCCAGCTCACCACGGTCAGCGAACACTGAAGCTTTCTTT
TRBJ2-1 15 NA TRBV19 few CASSIGGGGRNEQFF TGTGCCAGTAGTATAGGGGGAGGGGGGCGCAATGAGCAGTTCTTC
TRBJ2-7 14 NA TRBV11-2 NA CASNFRQQSYEQYF TGTGCCAGCAACTTCCGGCAGCAAAGCTACGAGCAGTACTTC
TRBJ2-7 15 TRBD1 TRBV2 NA CASRTEDRSSYEQYF TGTGCCAGCAGGACTGAGGACAGGAGCTCCTACGAGCAGTACTTC
TRBJ2-3 15 NA TRBV29-1 NA CSGVRDVGITDTQYF TGCAGCGGGGTTCGGGATGTCGGAATCACAGATACGCAGTATTTT
TRBJ1-2 17 NA TRBV14 NA CASSQGAGVRTNYGYTF TGTGCCAGCAGCCAAGGCGCGGGGGTTCGGACTAACTATGGCTACACCTTC